These T cell receptor beta chains were read from a single sample in a study of CD8 T cells in ankylosing spondylitis. MiXCR, applied by TCRdb to the 5' RACE reads, yields one record per CDR3 protein. The sample consists of around 180,000 distinct CDR3 sequences, approximately 12% of them appearing once. The sample comprised blood, either unsorted or a sorted T cell fraction (not recorded which). The receptors were sampled from a female donor with ankylosing spondylitis or in good health (not recorded which). Both conserved end residues are part of each CDR3. D genes are given only for firm matches. The size field is filled for only some rows; it gives once, few, many or a size class.

CDR3 DNA	CDR3 protein	J gene	V gene	clone size	D gene
TGTGCCACCAGTGATCACGGACAGGGGGTCTTCCACAATGAGCAGTTCTTC	CATSDHGQGVFHNEQFF	TRBJ2-1	TRBV24-1	few	TRBD1
TGTGCCAGCAGTTACTCCCGAGGGAAGGCGGAGAACACTGAAGCTTTCTTT	CASSYSRGKAENTEAFF	TRBJ1-1	TRBV6-5	few	.
TGTGCCACCAACCAGGGCGGTCAAGAGACCCAGTACTTC	CATNQGGQETQYF	TRBJ2-5	TRBV24-1	few	.
TGTGCCTGGAGTCGACAGGGCAGCACAGATACGCAGTATTTT	CAWSRQGSTDTQYF	TRBJ2-3	TRBV30	many	TRBD1
TGTGCCAGCAGTGGGAAGAACGGTGCAACTAATGAAAAACTGTTTTTT	CASSGKNGATNEKLFF	TRBJ1-4	TRBV6-1	.	.
TGTGCCAGCAGTTTTGGGTTTACTAGCAATCAGCCCCAGCATTTT	CASSFGFTSNQPQHF	TRBJ1-5	TRBV12-3/TRBV12-4	.	.
TGTGCCATCAGGCCAGGTGTCCAAGAGACCCAGTACTTC	CAIRPGVQETQYF	TRBJ2-5	TRBV10-3	few	.
TGCGCCACCCGGACAGGGGCGAACACTGAAGCTTTCTTT	CATRTGANTEAFF	TRBJ1-1	TRBV5-1	many	TRBD1
TGTGCCAGCCTAAGGGGGCGAAGCTCTGGGGCCAACGTCCTGACTTTC	CASLRGRSSGANVLTF	TRBJ2-6	TRBV12-3/TRBV12-4	.	TRBD1
TGTGCCAGCAGCCAGCTAAAGCAGGGGTTGATCTACGAGCAGTACTTC	CASSQLKQGLIYEQYF	TRBJ2-7	TRBV4-2	few	.
TGCAGTGCTAGCCGAACAGGGTTTTCCTCCTACGAGCAGTACTTC	CSASRTGFSSYEQYF	TRBJ2-7	TRBV20-1	few	.
TGCAGCGCCATAAACGGAGGGAGGATCCAAGAGACCCAGTACTTC	CSAINGGRIQETQYF	TRBJ2-5	TRBV29-1	few	.
TGTGCCAGTAGTATGGCAGAGACCCAGTACTTC	CASSMAETQYF	TRBJ2-5	TRBV19	many	.
TGTGCCAGCATCACTAACTCCTATAATTCACCCCTCCACTTT	CASITNSYNSPLHF	TRBJ1-6	TRBV28	many	.
TGTGCCATCAGTGAGCGGGGGGCTGAGCGTGGCTACACCTTC	CAISERGAERGYTF	TRBJ1-2	TRBV10-3	.	.
TGTGCCAGCAGTGCCTCACTAGCGGCCATATACAATGAGCAGTTCTTC	CASSASLAAIYNEQFF	TRBJ2-1	TRBV27	.	TRBD2